Presented here are 31 T cell receptor beta chains from one specimen sequenced in a study of beta chain features in type 1 diabetes. Expressed TCRB transcripts were sequenced after all isolated RNA was converted to cDNA. Sequencing used immunoSEQ multiplex PCR; TCRdb keeps in-frame clones, though not all of them. Altogether under 250,000 clones are present, 27% being singletons, with the ten largest covering approximately 4%. Input material: central memory CD4+ T cells from blood. The source is a man aged 25 to 45 in good health.

The chain has TRBV6-1 and TRBJ2-5; D unclear. From germline, CDR1 is MNHNS and CDR2 SASEGT. CDR3 length: 14 residues. V shed 1 base and J shed 4 bases, with 10 bases lying between them. CDR3 protein: CASSEGPSGETQYF. For the CDR3, the DNA is TGTGCCAGCAGTGAAGGGCCGTCGGGAGAGACCCAGTACTTC.

CDR3 sequence reads: CASRSTRTYEQYF. The CDR3 DNA reads as TGTGCCAGCAGATCGACACGGACCTACGAGCAGTACTTC. The genes are TRBV27 and TRBJ2-7; no clear D. The CDR3 extends over 13 amino acids. V lost 6 bases and J 2 bases, leaving 11 bases between the germline ends. Germline V gives CDR1 MNHEY, CDR2 SMNVEV (reference sequence).

The J gene is TRBJ2-3, the V gene TRBV14, with D unresolved. Germline values: CDR1 SGHDN, CDR2 FVKESK. This CDR3 comprises 15 residues. V lost 4 bases, J lost 4 bases, and 15 bases lay in between. The CDR3 DNA sequence: TGTGCCAGCAGCCGATCGACTGGGCCCGCAGATACGCAGTATTTT. Amino acids: CASSRSTGPADTQYF.

V and J are TRBV6-1 and TRBJ2-7, with 8 positions matching TRBD2. The CDR3 spans 13 residues. The germline CDR1 and CDR2 sequences are MNHNS and SASEGT. Unmatched junction bases numbered 4, after V lost 6 bases and J lost 3 bases. Here the CDR3 DNA reads TGTGCCAGCAGCTTGGCGGGGGGCTACGAGCAGTACTTC. Translation: CASSLAGGYEQYF.

This chain connects TRBV7-2 to TRBJ2-7; a possible D gene is TRBD1 (6 bases). The CDR3 consists of 15 residues. The ends were cut back, 4 bases at V and 0 bases at J, with 13 bases in the middle. Germline CDR1 reads SGHTA; CDR2 reads FQGNSA. The CDR3 reads CASSSYSDSSYEQYF. The CDR3 coding sequence is TGTGCCAGCAGCTCCTACTCGGACAGCTCCTACGAGCAGTACTTC.

The J gene is TRBJ2-1, the V gene TRBV6-7; D is undetermined. TRBV6-7 is identified as an open reading frame with a role that is uncertain. There are 13 residues in the CDR3. Between the trimmed V and J ends, which lost 6 bases and 7 bases, there was a span of 13 bases. CDR3 nucleotides: TGTGCCAGCAGAGAAAAGATTGGGAATGAGCAGTTCTTC. Protein sequence: CASREKIGNEQFF.

The rearrangement uses TRBV2 and TRBJ2-5, with TRBD2 matching over 10 bases. CDR1 and CDR2 from the germline V gene are SNHLY and FYNNEI. After removal of 6 bases from V and 1 base from J, the junction contained 5 bases not matched to a gene. CDR3 length: 15 amino acids. CDR3 in DNA: TGTGCCAGCAGCGCTAGCGGGGGCCTCCAAGAGACCCAGTACTTC. Translation gives CASSASGGLQETQYF.

The J gene is TRBJ2-5, the V gene TRBV23-1, with D perhaps TRBD1 (5 bases). TRBV23-1 is marked as an open reading frame, function uncertain. V was trimmed by 8 bases and J by 5 bases, leaving 18 bases between them. The CDR3 runs to 14 residues. CDR3: CASGHHRRWETQYF. The CDR3 region has the DNA TGCGCCAGCGGGCACCACAGGCGATGGGAGACCCAGTACTTC.

This sequence joins TRBV5-4 and TRBJ1-2, with a weak D call TRBD1 (5 bases). The CDR3 sequence is 14 residues long. Trimming removed 4 bases at V and 2 bases at J, with 12 bases between. Germline V lookup: CDR1 SGHNT, CDR2 YYREEE (reference sequence). DNA of the CDR3: TGTGCCAGCAGCCGTGAGGCAGGGAACTATGGCTACACCTTC. Its protein product is CASSREAGNYGYTF.

The genes are TRBV7-2 and TRBJ2-1, with D possibly TRBD1 on 6 matching bases. CDR3 length: 15 amino acids. Per the germline V gene, CDR1 is SGHTA and CDR2 is FQGNSA. Trimming removed 4 bases at V and 4 bases at J, with 14 bases between. Written as DNA, the CDR3 is TGTGCCAGCAGCTCCACCGGGACACCTTACAATGAGCAGTTCTTC. Protein: CASSSTGTPYNEQFF.

This clone was seen repeatedly, ten times or more. The rearrangement links TRBV28 to TRBJ2-1, with unresolved D. CDR3 length: 11 residues. V lost 6 bases to trimming and J lost 7 bases, with 7 bases between them. Germline V gives CDR1 MDHEN, CDR2 SYDVKM. CDR3: CASSRLNEQFF. For the CDR3, the DNA is TGTGCCAGCAGCAGGTTAAATGAGCAGTTCTTC.

This clone appeared a few times. Germline is not matched at one junction end, which may reflect a read error. The chain uses TRBV9 and TRBJ2-7; a possible D gene is TRBD1 (6 bases). The V gene's germline CDR1 is SGDLS and CDR2 YYNGEE. This CDR3 is built from 15 residues. The CDR3 region is CASSVVGTRQGGWNF. In DNA form, the CDR3 reads TGTGCCAGCAGCGTAGTGGGGACACGGCAAGGTGGTTGGAACTTC.

This clone was seen ten or more times. The CDR3 sequence is CSVKDPAGFF. CDR3 in DNA: TGCAGCGTCAAGGACCCGGCGGGGTTCTTC. V is TRBV29-1 and J is TRBJ2-1; a possible D gene is TRBD2 (5 bases). The CDR3 length is 10 residues. V was pared by 6 bases and J by 15 bases, with 15 bases between. CDR1 is SQVTM and CDR2 is ANQGSEA in the germline V gene.

The genes are TRBV18 and TRBJ2-7, with 9 nucleotides matching TRBD1. The CDR3 is 14 amino acids. With 3 bases clipped from V and 4 bases from J, the junction kept 4 bases outside the gene matches. The germline gives CDR1 KGHSH, CDR2 LQKENI. CDR3 DNA: TGTGCCAGCTCACCCTCCGGGACAGGGTACGAGCAGTACTTC. Translating it yields CASSPSGTGYEQYF.

V gene TRBV6-1 combines with J gene TRBJ2-7, with a weak D call TRBD1 (6 bases). Germline-derived CDR1 and CDR2 are MNHNS and SASEGT. This CDR3 is built from 13 residues. Trimming removed 2 bases from V and 5 bases from J, with 10 bases in between. The CDR3 DNA follows: TGTGCCAGCAGTGAAAACAGGGACAACGAGCAGTACTTC. This translates into CASSENRDNEQYF.

This clone has more than one count but fewer than ten. Other DNA sequences in the sample encode the same CDR3. The chain joins TRBV14 to TRBJ2-2; D gene unclear. CDR1 is SGHDN, CDR2 FVKESK, per germline. The CDR3 runs 15 residues. V lost 4 bases and J lost 0, with 9 bases in between. CDR3 bases: TGTGCCAGCAGCCGGGGATGGCCGAACACCGGGGAGCTGTTTTTT. Its protein product is CASSRGWPNTGELFF.

For this clone: Different DNA sequences within this sample yield the same CDR3. J is TRBJ1-2 and V is TRBV30; no definite D call. The CDR3 length is 11 residues. The V gene lost 0 bases and the J gene lost 1 base, with 0 bases spanning the gap. The V gene's germline CDR1 is GTSNPN and CDR2 SVGIG (reference sequence). The CDR3 region has the DNA TGTGCCTGGAGTGTTAACTATGGCTACACCTTC. Translating gives CAWSVNYGYTF.

The rearrangement uses TRBV7-2 and TRBJ2-7, with TRBD2 identical over 9 bases. The CDR3 extends over 14 amino acids. V shed 1 base and J 7 bases; nucleotides not matched to a gene: 5. Germline V gene data show CDR1 as SGHTA and CDR2 as FQGNSA. CDR3 sequence reads: CASSLDSGRREQYF. The DNA for the CDR3 is TGTGCCAGCAGCTTAGATAGCGGGAGAAGGGAGCAGTACTTC.

The chain uses TRBV2 and TRBJ2-1; 7 bases agree with TRBD1. The CDR3 runs to 13 residues. Germline trimming cut 4 bases from V and 7 bases from J; bases unmatched to any gene: 4. Germline-derived CDR1 and CDR2 are SNHLY and FYNNEI. The CDR3 protein is CASSARQGNEQFF. In DNA, the CDR3 is TGTGCCAGCAGTGCACGACAGGGAAATGAGCAGTTCTTC.

The rearrangement links TRBV6-1 to TRBJ2-1, with 11 bases lining up with TRBD2. The trim removed 7 bases at V and 7 bases at J, leaving 6 bases unmatched. CDR1 is MNHNS and CDR2 is SASEGT in the germline V gene. This CDR3 is 14 amino acids long. The CDR3 sequence: CASMRLAGGNEQFF. DNA for the CDR3: TGTGCCAGCATGCGGCTAGCGGGAGGTAATGAGCAGTTCTTC.

This clone was counted a few times. The chain combines TRBV30 with TRBJ1-1; 7 bases fit TRBD1. The J segment lost 8 bases and the V segment lost 3 bases, leaving 9 bases of the junction unmatched. The CDR3 has 13 residues. CDR1 and CDR2 from the germline V gene are GTSNPN and SVGIG (reference sequence). The CDR3 nucleotides are TGTGCCTGGAGGGTCGACAGGGATCACGAAGCTTTCTTT. It specifies CAWRVDRDHEAFF.

This clone was detected a few times. The chain employs TRBV28 and TRBJ2-4; 13 bases agree with TRBD2. There are 16 residues in the CDR3. The trim removed 6 bases at V and 0 bases at J, leaving 2 bases unmatched. The germline V gene has CDR1 MDHEN and CDR2 SYDVKM. CDR3 sequence: CASRGLAGTAKNIQYF. The CDR3 DNA follows: TGTGCCAGCAGGGGACTAGCGGGAACAGCCAAAAACATTCAGTACTTC. Using reference TRBV28 and TRBJ2-4 for the parts outside the CDR3, the full variable domain is DVKVTQSSRYLVKRTGEKVFLECVQDMDHENMFWYRQDPGLGLRLIYFSYDVKMKEKGDIPEGYSVSREKKERFSLILESASTNQTSMYLCASRGLAGTAKNIQYFGAGTRLSVL.

This clone was observed a handful of times. J is TRBJ1-5 and V is TRBV15; 8 bases line up with TRBD1. CDR3 size: 15 residues. Trimming removed 0 bases from V and 3 bases from J; junction bases left unmatched: 1. The germline V gene encodes CDR1 LNHNV and CDR2 YYDKDF (reference sequence). CDR3 in amino acids: CATSRDQGANQPQHF. CDR3 DNA: TGTGCCACCAGCAGAGATCAGGGGGCCAATCAGCCCCAGCATTTT.

V and J are TRBV7-6 and TRBJ2-1; D may be TRBD2 (5 bases). From germline, CDR1 is SGHVS and CDR2 FNYEAQ. V lost 5 bases and J 0 bases, leaving 11 bases between the germline ends. The CDR3 loop spans 15 amino acids. This chain's CDR3 is CASSPLRGSYNEQFF. The CDR3 region has the DNA TGTGCCAGCAGCCCACTCCGGGGCTCCTACAATGAGCAGTTCTTC.

The V call is TRBV9, the J call TRBJ1-3; 7 nucleotides match TRBD1. Germline V CDR1 and CDR2: SGDLS, YYNGEE. The junction had 7 bases not matched to a gene; V was cut back by 3 bases and J by 4 bases. The CDR3 runs to 15 residues. In DNA, the CDR3 is TGTGCCAGCAGCGCCCGACAGGGAAACGGAAACACCATATATTTT. It encodes CASSARQGNGNTIYF.

V and J are TRBV6-5 and TRBJ2-3, with 8 nucleotides matching TRBD1. Germline CDR1 and CDR2: MNHEY and SVGAGI. This CDR3 comprises 15 residues. V gave up 5 bases and J gave up 6 bases; unmatched junction bases: 10. The CDR3 DNA follows: TGTGCCAGCAGTGGACAGGGCCGGGTATCGGATACGCAGTATTTT. It specifies CASSGQGRVSDTQYF.

This clone turned up a few times. The V gene is TRBV5-4, the J gene TRBJ1-1; no definite D call. The V gene's germline CDR1 is SGHNT and CDR2 YYREEE (reference sequence). Trimming took off 4 bases at V and 1 base at J, with 8 bases between the two ends. The CDR3 spans 13 residues. CDR3 amino acids: CASSDVRNTEAFF. In nucleotides, the CDR3 is TGTGCCAGCAGCGACGTGAGGAACACTGAAGCTTTCTTT.

This clone came up a few times. The chain is built from TRBV6-5 and TRBJ1-5, with D possibly TRBD1 on 5 matching bases. Germline CDR1 and CDR2: MNHEY and SVGAGI. V lost 4 bases and J 7 bases, leaving 11 bases between the germline ends. CDR3 length: 13 residues. CDR3 nucleotides: TGTGCCAGCAGTTGGGACGGATTCCAGCCCCAGCATTTT. This encodes CASSWDGFQPQHF.

The sample holds many counts of this clone. The chain is built from TRBV9 and TRBJ2-7, with a weak D call TRBD2 (5 bases). The CDR3 is 13 amino acids. The V end lost 3 bases, the J end lost 7 bases, and 14 bases lay between the germline ends. Germline values: CDR1 SGDLS, CDR2 YYNGEE. The DNA of the CDR3 is TGTGCCAGCAGCGGTATAGCGTTGGGGGAGCAGTACTTC. It is translated as CASSGIALGEQYF. Drawing the rest from reference TRBV9 and TRBJ2-7, the complete variable domain is DSGVTQTPKHLITATGQRVTLRCSPRSGDLSVYWYQQSLDQGLQFLIQYYNGEERAKGNILERFSAQQFPDLHSELNLSSLELGDSALYFCASSGIALGEQYFGPGTRLTVT.

The chain employs TRBV7-2 and TRBJ2-3; D is ambiguous. From germline, CDR1 is SGHTA and CDR2 FQGNSA. This CDR3 region has 13 residues. V was pared by 1 base and J by 4 bases, with 6 bases between. CDR3 loop: CASSLGMADTQYF. CDR3 DNA: TGTGCCAGCAGCTTAGGCATGGCAGATACGCAGTATTTT.

The chain recombines TRBV7-2 with TRBJ1-6; D ambiguous. This CDR3 region has 15 residues. Germline CDR1 and CDR2: SGHTA and FQGNSA. V dropped 5 bases and J dropped 4 bases, with 12 bases sitting between them. CDR3 in DNA: TGTGCCAGCAGCCGCGAGAGTGATTATAATTCACCCCTCCACTTT. Its protein is CASSRESDYNSPLHF.